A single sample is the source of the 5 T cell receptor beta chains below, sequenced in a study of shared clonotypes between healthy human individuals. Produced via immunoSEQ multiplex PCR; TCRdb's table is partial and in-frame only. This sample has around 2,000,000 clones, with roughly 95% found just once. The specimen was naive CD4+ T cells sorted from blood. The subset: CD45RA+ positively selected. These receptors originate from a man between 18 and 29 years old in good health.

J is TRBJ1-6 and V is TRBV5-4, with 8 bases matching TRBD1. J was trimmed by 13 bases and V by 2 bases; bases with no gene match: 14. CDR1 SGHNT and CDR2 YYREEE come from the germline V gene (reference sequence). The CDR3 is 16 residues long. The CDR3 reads CASSFGGGQVPSPLHF. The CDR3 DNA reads TGTGCCAGCAGCTTTGGTGGGGGACAGGTGCCTTCGCCCCTCCACTTT.

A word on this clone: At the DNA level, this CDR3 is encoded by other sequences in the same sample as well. The CDR3 sequence is CASSPGTDTQYF. The CDR3 nucleotides are TGCGCCAGCAGCCCGGGCACAGATACGCAGTATTTT. The chain uses TRBV10-1 and TRBJ2-3; D gene uncertain. CDR1 is WNHNN, CDR2 SYGVQD, per germline (reference sequence). Between the trimmed V and J ends, which lost 6 bases and 1 base, there was a span of 5 bases. The CDR3 totals 12 residues.

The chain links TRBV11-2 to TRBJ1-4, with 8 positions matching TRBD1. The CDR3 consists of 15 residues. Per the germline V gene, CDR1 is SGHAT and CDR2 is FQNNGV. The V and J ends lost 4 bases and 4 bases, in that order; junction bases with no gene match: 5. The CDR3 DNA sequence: TGTGCCAGCAGCTCTCGACAGGGGCTTAATGAAAAACTGTTTTTT. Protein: CASSSRQGLNEKLFF.

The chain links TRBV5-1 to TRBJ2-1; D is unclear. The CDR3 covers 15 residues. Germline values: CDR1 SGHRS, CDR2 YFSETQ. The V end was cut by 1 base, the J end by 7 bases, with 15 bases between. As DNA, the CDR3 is TGCGCCAGCAGCTTGCTCAGTGTGGGTCGGAATGAGCAGTTCTTC. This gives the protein CASSLLSVGRNEQFF.

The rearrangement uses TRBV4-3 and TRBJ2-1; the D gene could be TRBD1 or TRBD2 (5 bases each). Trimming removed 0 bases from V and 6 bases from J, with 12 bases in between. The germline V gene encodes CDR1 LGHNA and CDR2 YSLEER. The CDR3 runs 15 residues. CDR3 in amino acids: CASSQETGQANEQFF. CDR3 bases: TGCGCCAGCAGCCAAGAAACGGGGCAGGCCAATGAGCAGTTCTTC.